The source of this TCR beta chain is a study of Ad26.COV2.S vaccination and SARS-CoV-2 variants (dated by TCRdb to the early 2020s). Broadly, across the study: Donors in the vaccine arm were drawn from COV1001, a phase I-IIa trial of Ad26.COV2.S in healthy adults that was multicentre, randomized, double-blind and placebo-controlled. Ad26.COV2.S was administered intramuscularly at 5 x 10^10 or 1 x 10^11 viral particles, either as a single shot or as two shots given 56 days apart. Investigators remained blinded to trial group allocation during experiments and outcome assessment. Sequencing of the TCRbeta repertoire served to evaluate the specificity and breadth of SARS-CoV-2-reactive T cell receptors following Ad26.COV2.S vaccination. Trial participants were randomized into five groups of five: low-dose or high-dose Ad26.COV2.S given once or twice, or placebo on both occasions. The TCR-sequenced set comprised about 32 samples: approximately 20 Ad26.COV2.S vaccine recipients, 5 placebo recipients and 8 SARS-CoV-2 convalescent individuals.

Findings and caveats that apply to the study as a whole: Compared with placebo recipients, Ad26.COV2.S recipients showed higher spike-specific TCR breadth (P = 0.0014). According to the authors, total T cell responses may have been underestimated by the TCR breadth and depth analyses. After vaccination, substantial breadth of spike-specific CD8+ and CD4+ T cell responses was reported. Vaccine and placebo recipients had similar non-spike TCR breadth, a finding consistent with the vaccine containing only spike. The study was not powered for comparison of responses between vaccine doses or regimens.

TCRbeta CDR3 regions were sequenced with the immunoSEQ Assay. After extraction, genomic DNA underwent amplification by bias-controlled multiplex PCR, followed by high-throughput sequencing. Under the source paper's analysis protocol: To quantify the absolute abundance of each unique TCRbeta CDR3 region, sequences were collapsed and filtered. Usable DNA was measured by amplifying reference genes present in all nucleated cells, and TCRbeta template counts were normalized to that usable DNA to estimate T cell fraction. Repertoire TCRs were annotated as SARS-CoV-2-specific by exact matching of V gene, CDR3 amino acid sequence and J gene to a known reactive TCR set. The reference SARS-CoV-2 TCR set was obtained from MIRA and was filtered for enrichment in COVID-19-positive ImmuneCODE repertoires, whereby public or cross-reactive TCRs were removed. Using the MIRA antigens, annotated TCRs were further analysed by specific ORF or by position within an ORF. Breadth was defined as the number of annotated unique rearrangements divided by the total number of unique productive rearrangements, and depth was defined as the summed frequency of the annotated unique rearrangements. Group comparisons of TCR breadth used two-sided Wilcoxon rank-sum tests. TCRdb re-hosts the immuneACCESS table, in-frame sequences only. Its copies lack some clones; in the studies checked, an unresolved V gene accounts for under half of them, and the cause for the rest is not known. V, J and clone size are taken as reported in that table, and D and trimming were inferred from the DNA itself. The sample table contains about 390,000 clones; only one count was recorded for 92% of them. Of the sample, over 1.5% is held by the ten largest clones.

About this clone itself: Its antigen is not yet known. Base-call qualities are not available, and no considerably larger clone is one nucleotide away.

Reading the label with the study, this specimen's treatment or condition is: around 19 received Ad26.COV2.S at low or high dose, single or two shots; five or six received placebo; per-sample allocation not given. Repertoires of vaccine and placebo recipients were sequenced from samples collected on day 63 after the first injection. Between 29 July and 7 August 2020, Cohort 1b enrolled some 25 adults aged 18-55 years at one site in Boston, USA. Ad26.COV2.S was a replication-incompetent adenovirus type 26 vector that expressed a prefusion-stabilized SARS-CoV-2 spike protein derived from the original Wuhan strain. The material sequenced was peripheral blood, taken in a trial of Ad26.COV2.S vaccine versus placebo. The source is a person aged 18 to 59 who received the Ad26.COV2.S COVID-19 vaccine or a placebo.

The CDR3 region: CASSNPTGAGGYTF. DNA sequence: TGTGCCAGTAGTAACCCGACAGGGGCGGGAGGCTACACCTTC. The chain is encoded by TRBV19 joined to TRBJ1-2; 8 junctional bases match TRBD1. The CDR3 holds 14 amino acids from the cysteine to the phenylalanine. Of all the DNA, just the CDR3 is kept, 42 bases in frame from base 1. Via the germline V gene (reference sequence), CDR1 is LNHDA and CDR2 SQIVND. V is trimmed back by 4 bases and J by 8 bases, and the junction contains 9 bases that no gene match accounts for. With all but the CDR3 taken from the reference TRBV19 and TRBJ1-2 genes, the full variable domain is: DGGITQSPKYLFRKEGQNVTLSCEQNLNHDAMYWYRQDPGQGLRLIYYSQIVNDFQKGDIAEGYSVSREKKESFPLTVTSAQKNPTAFYLCASSNPTGAGGYTFGSGTRLTVV.